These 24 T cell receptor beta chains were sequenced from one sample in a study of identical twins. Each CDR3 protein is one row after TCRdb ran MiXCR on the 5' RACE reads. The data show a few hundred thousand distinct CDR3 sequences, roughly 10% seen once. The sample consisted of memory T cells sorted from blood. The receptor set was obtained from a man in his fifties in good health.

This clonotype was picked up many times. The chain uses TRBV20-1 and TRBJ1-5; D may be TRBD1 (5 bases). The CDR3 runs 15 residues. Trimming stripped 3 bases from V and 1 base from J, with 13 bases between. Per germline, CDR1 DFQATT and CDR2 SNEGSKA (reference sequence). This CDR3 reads CSAREGWGSNQPQHF. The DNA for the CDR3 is TGCAGTGCTAGGGAGGGGTGGGGGAGCAATCAGCCCCAGCATTTT.

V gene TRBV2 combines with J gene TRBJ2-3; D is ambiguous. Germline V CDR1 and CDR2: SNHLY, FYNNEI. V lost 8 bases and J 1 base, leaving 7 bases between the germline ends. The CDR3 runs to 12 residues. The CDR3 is CASERGTDTQYF. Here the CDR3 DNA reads TGTGCCAGCGAACGGGGCACAGATACGCAGTATTTT.

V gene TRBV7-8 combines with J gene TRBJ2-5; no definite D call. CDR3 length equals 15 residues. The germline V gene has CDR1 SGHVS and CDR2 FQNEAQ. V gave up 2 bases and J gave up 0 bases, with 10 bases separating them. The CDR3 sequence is CASSLTFGNQETQYF. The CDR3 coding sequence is TGTGCCAGCAGCTTAACTTTTGGGAACCAAGAGACCCAGTACTTC. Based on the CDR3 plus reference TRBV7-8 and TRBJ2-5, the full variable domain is GAGVSQSPRYKVAKRGQDVALRCDPISGHVSLFWYQQALGQGPEFLTYFQNEAQLDKSGLPSDRFFAERPEGSVSTLKIQRTQQEDSAVYLCASSLTFGNQETQYFGPGTRLLVL.

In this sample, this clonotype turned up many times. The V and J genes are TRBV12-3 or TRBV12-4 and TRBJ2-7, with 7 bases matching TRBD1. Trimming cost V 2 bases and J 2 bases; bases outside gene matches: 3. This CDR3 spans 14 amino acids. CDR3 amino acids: CASSLSQGAYEQYF. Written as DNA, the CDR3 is TGTGCCAGCAGTTTAAGCCAGGGGGCCTACGAGCAGTACTTC.

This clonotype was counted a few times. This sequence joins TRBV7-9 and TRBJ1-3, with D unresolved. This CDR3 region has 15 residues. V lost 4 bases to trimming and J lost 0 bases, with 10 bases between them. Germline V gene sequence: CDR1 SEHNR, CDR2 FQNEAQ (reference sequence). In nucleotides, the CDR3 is TGTGCCAGCAGCTCAGGTGGCGACTCTGGAAACACCATATATTTT. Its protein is CASSSGGDSGNTIYF.

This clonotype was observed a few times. Here the CDR3 reads CASKDPSYEQYF. The CDR3 region has the DNA TGTGCCAGCAAGGATCCCTCCTACGAGCAGTACTTC. The chain links TRBV27 to TRBJ2-7, with no clear D. The CDR3 loop spans 12 amino acids. Per the germline V gene, CDR1 is MNHEY and CDR2 is SMNVEV (reference sequence). The V end lost 7 bases, the J end lost 0 bases, and 7 bases lay between the germline ends.

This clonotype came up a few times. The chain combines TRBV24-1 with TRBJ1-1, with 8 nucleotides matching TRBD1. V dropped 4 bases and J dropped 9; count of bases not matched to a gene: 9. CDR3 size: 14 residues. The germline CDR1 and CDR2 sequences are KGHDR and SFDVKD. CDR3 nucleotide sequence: TGTGCCACCAGTGAGTCTACTTCAGGGGGCAAAGCTTTCTTT. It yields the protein CATSESTSGGKAFF.

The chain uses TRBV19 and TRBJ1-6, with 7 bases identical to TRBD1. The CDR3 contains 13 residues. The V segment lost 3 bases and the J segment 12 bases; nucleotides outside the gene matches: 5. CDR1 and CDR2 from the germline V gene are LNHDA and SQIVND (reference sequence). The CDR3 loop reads CASSISRDRPLHF. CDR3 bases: TGTGCCAGTAGTATTAGTCGGGACAGACCCCTCCACTTT.

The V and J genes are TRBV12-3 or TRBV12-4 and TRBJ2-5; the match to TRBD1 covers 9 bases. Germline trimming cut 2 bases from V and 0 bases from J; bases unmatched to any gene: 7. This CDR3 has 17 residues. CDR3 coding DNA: TGTGCCAGCAGTTTAAGGGGACAGGGATTGTACCAAGAGACCCAGTACTTC. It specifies CASSLRGQGLYQETQYF.

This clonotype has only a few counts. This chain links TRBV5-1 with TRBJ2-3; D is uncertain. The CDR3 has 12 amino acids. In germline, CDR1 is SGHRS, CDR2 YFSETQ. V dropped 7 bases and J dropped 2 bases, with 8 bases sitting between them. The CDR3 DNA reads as TGCGCCAGCTGTATAACCACAGATACGCAGTATTTT. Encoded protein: CASCITTDTQYF.

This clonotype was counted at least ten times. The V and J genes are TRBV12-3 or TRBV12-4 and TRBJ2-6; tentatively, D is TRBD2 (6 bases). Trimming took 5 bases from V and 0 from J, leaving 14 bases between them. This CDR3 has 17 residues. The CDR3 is CASSPEGVISGANVLTF. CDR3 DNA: TGTGCCAGCAGTCCGGAGGGCGTTATCTCTGGGGCCAACGTCCTGACTTTC.

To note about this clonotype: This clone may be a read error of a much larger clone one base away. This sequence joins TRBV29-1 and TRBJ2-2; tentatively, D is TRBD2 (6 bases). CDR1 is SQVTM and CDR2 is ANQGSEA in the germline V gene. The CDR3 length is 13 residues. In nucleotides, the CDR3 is TGCAGCGTTGTCTCGGGGAACACCGGGGGGCTGTTTTTT. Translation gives CSVVSGNTGGLFF.

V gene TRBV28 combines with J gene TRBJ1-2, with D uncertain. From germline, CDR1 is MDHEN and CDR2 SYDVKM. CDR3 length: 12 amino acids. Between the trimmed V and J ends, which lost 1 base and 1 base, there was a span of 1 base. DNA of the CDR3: TGTGCCAGCAGTTTATTTAACTATGGCTACACCTTC. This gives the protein CASSLFNYGYTF.

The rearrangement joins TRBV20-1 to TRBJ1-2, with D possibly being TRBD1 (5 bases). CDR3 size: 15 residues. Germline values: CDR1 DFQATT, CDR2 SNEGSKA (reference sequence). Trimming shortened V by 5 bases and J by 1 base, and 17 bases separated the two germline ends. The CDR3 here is CSAPPDSSFNYGYTF. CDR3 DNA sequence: TGCAGTGCTCCTCCCGACAGTAGCTTTAACTATGGCTACACCTTC.

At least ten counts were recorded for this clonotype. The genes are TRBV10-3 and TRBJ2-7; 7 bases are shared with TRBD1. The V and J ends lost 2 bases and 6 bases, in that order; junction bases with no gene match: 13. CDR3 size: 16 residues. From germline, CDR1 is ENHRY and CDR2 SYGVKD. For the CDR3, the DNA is TGTGCCATCAGTGAGCCGACAGGGTCCCACTTCCCCGAGCAGTACTTC. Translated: CAISEPTGSHFPEQYF.

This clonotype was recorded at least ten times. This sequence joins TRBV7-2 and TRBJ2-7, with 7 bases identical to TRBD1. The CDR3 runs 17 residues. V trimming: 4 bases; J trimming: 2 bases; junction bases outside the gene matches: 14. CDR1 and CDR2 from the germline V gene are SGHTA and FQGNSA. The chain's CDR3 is CASSSKTGLKRAYEQYF. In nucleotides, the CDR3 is TGTGCCAGCAGCTCTAAGACAGGGTTGAAGAGGGCCTACGAGCAGTACTTC.

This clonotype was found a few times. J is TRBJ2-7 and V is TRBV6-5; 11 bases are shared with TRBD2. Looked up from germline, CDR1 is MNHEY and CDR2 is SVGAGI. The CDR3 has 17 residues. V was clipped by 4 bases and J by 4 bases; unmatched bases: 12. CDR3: CASSLEGLAGGAYEQYF. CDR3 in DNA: TGTGCCAGCAGTTTGGAGGGGCTAGCGGGAGGTGCTTACGAGCAGTACTTC.

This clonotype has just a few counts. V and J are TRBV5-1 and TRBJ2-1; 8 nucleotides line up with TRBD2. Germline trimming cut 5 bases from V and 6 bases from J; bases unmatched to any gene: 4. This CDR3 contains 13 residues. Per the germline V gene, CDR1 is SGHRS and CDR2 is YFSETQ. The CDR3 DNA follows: TGCGCCAGCAGAACCGGGACTAGCAATGAGCAGTTCTTC. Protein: CASRTGTSNEQFF.

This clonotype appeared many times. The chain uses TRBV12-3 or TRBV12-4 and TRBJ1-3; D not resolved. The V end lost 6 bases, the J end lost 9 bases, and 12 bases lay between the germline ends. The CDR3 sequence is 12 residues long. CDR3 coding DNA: TGTGCCAGCAGCAGCGTGGTCGGCACCATATATTTT. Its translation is CASSSVVGTIYF.

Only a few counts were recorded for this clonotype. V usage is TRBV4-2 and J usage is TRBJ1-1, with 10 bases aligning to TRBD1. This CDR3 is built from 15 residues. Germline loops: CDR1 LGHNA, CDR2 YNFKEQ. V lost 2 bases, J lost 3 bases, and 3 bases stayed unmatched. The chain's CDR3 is CASSQRDRGDTEAFF. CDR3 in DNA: TGTGCCAGCAGCCAAAGGGACAGGGGTGACACTGAAGCTTTCTTT.

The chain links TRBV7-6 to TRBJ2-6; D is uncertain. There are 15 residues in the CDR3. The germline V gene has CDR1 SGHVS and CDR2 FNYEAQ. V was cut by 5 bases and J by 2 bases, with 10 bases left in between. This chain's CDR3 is CASSLGQPGANVLTF. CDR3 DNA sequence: TGTGCCAGCAGCCTAGGCCAACCTGGGGCCAACGTCCTGACTTTC.

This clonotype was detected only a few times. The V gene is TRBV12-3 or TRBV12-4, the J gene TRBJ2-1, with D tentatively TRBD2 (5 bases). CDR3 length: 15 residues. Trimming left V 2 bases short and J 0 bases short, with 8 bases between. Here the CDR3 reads CASSLSGFSYNEQFF. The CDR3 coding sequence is TGTGCCAGCAGTTTAAGCGGTTTCTCCTACAATGAGCAGTTCTTC.

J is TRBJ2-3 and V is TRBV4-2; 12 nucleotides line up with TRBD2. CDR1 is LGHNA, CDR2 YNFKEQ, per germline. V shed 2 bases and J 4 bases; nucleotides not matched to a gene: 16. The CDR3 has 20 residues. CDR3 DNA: TGTGCCAGCAGCCAAAGGACTAGCGGGAACTCCGTTCGGGTCGCAGATACGCAGTATTTT. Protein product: CASSQRTSGNSVRVADTQYF.

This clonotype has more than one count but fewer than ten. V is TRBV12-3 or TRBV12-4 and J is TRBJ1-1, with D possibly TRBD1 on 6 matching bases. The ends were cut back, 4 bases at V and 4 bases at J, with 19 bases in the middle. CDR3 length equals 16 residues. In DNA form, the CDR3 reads TGTGCCAGCAGTTACCCCCGAGGAGGGGGGGGCACTGAAGCTTTCTTT. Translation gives CASSYPRGGGGTEAFF.